This TCR beta chain was recorded in a study of technical replicates of blood from four donors. The table came from immunoSEQ multiplex PCR; TCRdb's copy has only in-frame clones and leaves some out. The repertoire holds roughly 90,000 clones, with roughly 94% as singletons. Deletions cut 1 base from V and 5 bases from J, with 11 bases between. The CDR3 sequence is 14 residues long. The germline V gene has CDR1 PRHDT and CDR2 FYEKMQ (reference sequence). The TCR comes from a human donor in good health. The sample taken for sequencing was T cells isolated from PBMCs. The V and J genes are TRBV13 and TRBJ1-1, with D possibly matching TRBD1 (5 bases). The CDR3 region has the DNA TGTGCCAGCAGCTTAGTTGGGGGGAGAACTGAAGCTTTCTTT. Residues: CASSLVGGRTEAFF. Based on the CDR3 plus reference TRBV13 and TRBJ1-1, the full variable domain is AAGVIQSPRHLIKEKRETATLKCYPIPRHDTVYWYQQGPGQDPQFLISFYEKMQSDKGSIPDRFSAQQFSDYHSELNMSSLELGDSALYFCASSLVGGRTEAFFGQGTRLTVV.